This T cell receptor (beta chain) came from a study of OX40 agonist ivuxolimab in advanced cancers. This clone was seen once. The method was immunoSEQ multiplex PCR; TCRdb's version includes in-frame clones alone and lacks a portion of them. The sample contains 35,000 to 40,000 clones, approximately 86% of which appear only once. V trimming: 6 bases; J trimming: 6 bases; junction bases outside the gene matches: 7. Per germline, CDR1 SQVTM and CDR2 ANQGSEA. This CDR3 spans 13 amino acids. The clonotype originates from an adult with an advanced solid tumor such as melanoma, head and neck, liver or kidney cancer. This sample comprised CD4+ or CD8+ T cells sorted from blood, obtained in a trial of the OX40 agonist ivuxolimab. The V gene is TRBV29-1, the J gene TRBJ2-1, with 8 bases aligning to TRBD2. CDR3 loop: CSVLAGTSNEQFF. The CDR3 region has the DNA TGCAGCGTGTTAGCGGGAACAAGCAATGAGCAGTTCTTC.